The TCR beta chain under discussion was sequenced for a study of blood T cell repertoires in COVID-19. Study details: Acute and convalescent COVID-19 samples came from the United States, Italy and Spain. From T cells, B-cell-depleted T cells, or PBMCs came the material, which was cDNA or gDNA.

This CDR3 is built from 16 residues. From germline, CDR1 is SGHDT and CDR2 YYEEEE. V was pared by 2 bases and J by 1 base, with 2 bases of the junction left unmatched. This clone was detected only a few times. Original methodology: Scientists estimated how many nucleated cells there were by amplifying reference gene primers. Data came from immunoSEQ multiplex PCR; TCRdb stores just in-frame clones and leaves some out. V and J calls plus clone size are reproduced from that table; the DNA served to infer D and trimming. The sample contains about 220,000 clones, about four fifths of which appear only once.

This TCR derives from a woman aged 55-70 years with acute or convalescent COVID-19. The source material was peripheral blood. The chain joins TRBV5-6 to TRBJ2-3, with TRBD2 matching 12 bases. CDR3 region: CASSFRTSGGTDTQYF. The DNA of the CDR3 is TGTGCCAGCAGCTTCCGGACTAGCGGGGGCACAGATACGCAGTATTTT.